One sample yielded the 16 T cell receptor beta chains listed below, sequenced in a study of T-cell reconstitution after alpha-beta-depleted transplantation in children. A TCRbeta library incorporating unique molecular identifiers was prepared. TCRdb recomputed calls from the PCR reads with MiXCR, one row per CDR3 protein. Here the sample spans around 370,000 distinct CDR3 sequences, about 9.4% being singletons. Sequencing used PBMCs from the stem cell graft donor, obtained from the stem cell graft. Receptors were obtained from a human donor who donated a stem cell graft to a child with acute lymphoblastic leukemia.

The CDR3 is CATSDRVLAGGRKLTDTQYF. CDR3 in DNA: TGTGCCACCAGTGACCGGGTACTAGCGGGAGGGAGAAAACTCACAGATACGCAGTATTTT. This chain connects TRBV24-1 to TRBJ2-3, with TRBD2 matching over 13 bases. Unmatched junction bases numbered 14, after V lost 4 bases and J lost 2 bases. Germline CDR1 is KGHDR and CDR2 is SFDVKD. The CDR3 is made up of 20 amino acids.

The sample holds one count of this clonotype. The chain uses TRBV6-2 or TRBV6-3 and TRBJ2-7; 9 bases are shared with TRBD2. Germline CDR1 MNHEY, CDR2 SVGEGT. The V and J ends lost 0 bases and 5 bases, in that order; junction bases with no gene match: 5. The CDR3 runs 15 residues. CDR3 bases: TGTGCCAGCAGTTACTCGCATAGCGGGAGAGACGAGCAGTACTTC. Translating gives CASSYSHSGRDEQYF.

This CDR3 is CASSSSGTGRYEQYF. DNA of the CDR3: TGCGCCAGCAGCTCTTCCGGGACAGGACGATACGAGCAGTACTTC. This chain joins TRBV5-1 and TRBJ2-7, with 8 bases identical to TRBD1. Germline V CDR1 and CDR2: SGHRS, YFSETQ. The CDR3 is 15 amino acids. The V and J ends lost 3 bases and 4 bases, in that order; junction bases with no gene match: 9.

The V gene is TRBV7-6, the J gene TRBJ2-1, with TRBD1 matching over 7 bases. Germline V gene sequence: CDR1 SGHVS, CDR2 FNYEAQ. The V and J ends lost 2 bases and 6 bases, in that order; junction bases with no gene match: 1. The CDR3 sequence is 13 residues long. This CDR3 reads CASSLYRGNEQFF. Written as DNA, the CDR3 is TGTGCCAGCAGCTTATACAGGGGCAATGAGCAGTTCTTC.

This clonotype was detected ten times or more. CDR3 protein: CSVDAKINEQFF. CDR3 DNA: TGCAGCGTTGATGCCAAAATCAATGAGCAGTTCTTC. The genes are TRBV29-1 and TRBJ2-1; D is undetermined. The CDR3 covers 12 residues. Germline V gives CDR1 SQVTM, CDR2 ANQGSEA. V gave up 3 bases and J gave up 6 bases, with 9 bases separating them.

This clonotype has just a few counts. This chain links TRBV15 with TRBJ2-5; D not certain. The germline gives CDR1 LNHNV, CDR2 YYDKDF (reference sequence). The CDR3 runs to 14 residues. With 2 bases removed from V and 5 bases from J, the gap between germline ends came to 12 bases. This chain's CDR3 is CATSRNLMGETQYF. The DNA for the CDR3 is TGTGCCACCAGCAGAAACCTGATGGGGGAGACCCAGTACTTC.

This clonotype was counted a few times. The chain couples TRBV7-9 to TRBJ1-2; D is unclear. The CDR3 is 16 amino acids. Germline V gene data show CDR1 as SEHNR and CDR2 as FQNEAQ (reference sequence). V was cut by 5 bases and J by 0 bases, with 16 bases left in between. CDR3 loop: CASSNSTPTPNYGYTF. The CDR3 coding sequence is TGTGCCAGCAGCAACTCAACACCAACCCCTAACTATGGCTACACCTTC.

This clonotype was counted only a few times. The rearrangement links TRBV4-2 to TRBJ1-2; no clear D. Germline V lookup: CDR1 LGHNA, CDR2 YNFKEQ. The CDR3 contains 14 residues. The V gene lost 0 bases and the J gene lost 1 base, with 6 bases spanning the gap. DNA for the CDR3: TGTGCCAGCAGCCAAGAAAAGCGTAACTATGGCTACACCTTC. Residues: CASSQEKRNYGYTF.

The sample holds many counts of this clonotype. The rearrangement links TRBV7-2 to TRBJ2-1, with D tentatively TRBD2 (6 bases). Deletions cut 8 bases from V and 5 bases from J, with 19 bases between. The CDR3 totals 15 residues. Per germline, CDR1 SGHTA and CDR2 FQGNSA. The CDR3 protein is CASSPGGSRNNEQFF. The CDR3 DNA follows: TGTGCCAGCTCTCCTGGGGGGAGTAGAAACAATGAGCAGTTCTTC.

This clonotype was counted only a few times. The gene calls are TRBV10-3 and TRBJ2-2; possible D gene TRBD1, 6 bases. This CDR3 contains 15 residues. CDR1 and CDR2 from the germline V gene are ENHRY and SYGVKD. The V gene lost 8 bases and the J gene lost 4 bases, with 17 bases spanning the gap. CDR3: CAIGRERGSTGELFF. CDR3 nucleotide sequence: TGTGCCATCGGCAGGGAAAGGGGGAGCACCGGGGAGCTGTTTTTT.

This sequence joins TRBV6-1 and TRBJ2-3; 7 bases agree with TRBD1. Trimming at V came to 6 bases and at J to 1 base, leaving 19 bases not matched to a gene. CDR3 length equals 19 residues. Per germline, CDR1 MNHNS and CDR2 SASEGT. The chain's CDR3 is CASRTPEGDSEGGTDTQYF. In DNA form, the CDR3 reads TGTGCCAGCAGAACCCCCGAGGGGGACAGCGAGGGTGGCACAGATACGCAGTATTTT.

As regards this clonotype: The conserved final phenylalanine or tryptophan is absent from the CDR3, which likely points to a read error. CDR3 residues: CASTPRTAGNGYTL. CDR3 nucleotides: TGTGCCAGCACACCAAGGACAGCCGGTAATGGCTACACCTTA. The genes are TRBV12-3 or TRBV12-4 and TRBJ1-2, with D tentatively TRBD1 (6 bases). Between the trimmed V and J ends, which lost 7 bases and 6 bases, there was a span of 18 bases. This CDR3 is built from 14 residues.

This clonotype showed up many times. CDR3 sequence: CAAEETPSYEQYF. DNA for the CDR3: TGTGCCGCGGAGGAAACCCCCTCCTACGAGCAGTACTTC. The rearrangement links TRBV7-9 to TRBJ2-7; D perhaps matches TRBD2 (5 bases). Trimming removed 11 bases from V and 0 bases from J, with 14 bases in between. Germline assignment: CDR1 SEHNR and CDR2 FQNEAQ (reference sequence). The CDR3 is 13 amino acids.

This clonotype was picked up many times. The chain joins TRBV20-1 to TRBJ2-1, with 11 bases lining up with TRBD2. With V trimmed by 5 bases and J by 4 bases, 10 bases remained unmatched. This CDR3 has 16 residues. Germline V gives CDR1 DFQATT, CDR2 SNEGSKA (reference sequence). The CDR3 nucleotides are TGCAGTGCTGTAGCGGGAGGGCGTTTATCATACAATGAGCAGTTCTTC. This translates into CSAVAGGRLSYNEQFF.

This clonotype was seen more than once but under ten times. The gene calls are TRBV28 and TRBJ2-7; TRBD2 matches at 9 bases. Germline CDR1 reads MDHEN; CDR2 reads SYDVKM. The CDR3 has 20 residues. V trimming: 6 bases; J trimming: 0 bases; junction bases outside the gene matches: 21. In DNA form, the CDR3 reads TGTGCCAGCAGCAATCTCCTACTTGGGGCGGGGGGGGATCCCTCCTACGAGCAGTACTTC. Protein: CASSNLLLGAGGDPSYEQYF.

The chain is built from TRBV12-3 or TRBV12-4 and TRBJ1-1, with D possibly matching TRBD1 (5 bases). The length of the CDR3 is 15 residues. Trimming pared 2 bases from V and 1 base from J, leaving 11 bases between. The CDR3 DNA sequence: TGTGCCAGCAGTTTATTGGGACGGAGGAACACTGAAGCTTTCTTT. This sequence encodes CASSLLGRRNTEAFF.